The 2 T cell receptor beta chains below come from one sample, sequenced in a study of T cell changes during pregnancy in multiple sclerosis. Assay: immunoSEQ multiplex PCR; the TCRdb copy retains only in-frame clones and omits some. The data hold roughly 47,000 clones, with 80% to 90% observed a single time. Sequenced here: CD8+ T cells from peripheral blood mononuclear cells, sampled in the second trimester of pregnancy. Source of these receptors: a female donor with multiple sclerosis, enrolled in a pregnancy study.

This clone was recorded once. The CDR3 DNA reads as TGTGCCAGCAGCTTGGACAGGGGCGTCACTGAAGCTTTCTTT. It encodes CASSLDRGVTEAFF. J is TRBJ1-1 and V is TRBV7-9; 9 bases match TRBD1. V dropped 3 bases and J dropped 4; count of bases not matched to a gene: 3. The germline V gene has CDR1 SEHNR and CDR2 FQNEAQ (reference sequence). The CDR3 consists of 14 residues.

This chain links TRBV29-1 with TRBJ2-7, with a possible D match to TRBD1 (6 bases). CDR3 length equals 12 residues. Germline assignment: CDR1 SQVTM and CDR2 ANQGSEA. V was cut by 4 bases and J by 2 bases, with 9 bases left in between. For the CDR3, the DNA is TGCAGCGTTGTTGGACAGACCTACGAGCAGTACTTC. Translated: CSVVGQTYEQYF.